Listed below are T cell receptor beta chains from one sample, sequenced in a study of CD8 T cells in Susac syndrome. Each CDR3 protein is one row after TCRdb ran MiXCR on the immunoSEQ multiplex PCR reads. The profile covers 160,000 or so distinct CDR3 sequences, with approximately 95% appearing a single time and 0.16% taken by the ten largest. Material for sequencing was CD4+ T cells from PBMCs. The receptor source for this set is a human donor with Susac syndrome. Both conserved end residues are part of each CDR3. The order of the fields is D gene, V gene, clone size, J gene, CDR3 DNA, CDR3 protein. D genes are given only for firm matches. Only part of the rows carry a size: once, few, many, or a class if the clone is expanded.

-,TRBV29-1,-,TRBJ2-5,TGCAGCGTTGAAGAAGGACGGGGAGATCGGCGAGAGACCCAGTACTTC,CSVEEGRGDRRETQYF
-,TRBV7-2,-,TRBJ2-5,TGTGCCAGCAGCTTAATGGAGCAAGAGACCCAGTACTTC,CASSLMEQETQYF
-,TRBV3-1,once,TRBJ1-3,TGTGCCAGCAGCCCCCTGCAGGACAGATCCTCTGGAAACACCATATATTTT,CASSPLQDRSSGNTIYF
-,TRBV12-3/TRBV12-4,-,TRBJ2-6,TGTGCCAGCAGTCCCATGGCAGGCTCTGGGGCCAACGTCCTGACTTTC,CASSPMAGSGANVLTF
-,TRBV18,-,TRBJ2-3,TGTGCCAGCTCACCACGGGCCAGGACCACAGATACGCAGTATTTT,CASSPRARTTDTQYF
TRBD1,TRBV6-1,-,TRBJ1-5,TGTGCCAGCAGAGTTATCTACTTGGGACAGGGAGGTAGCAATCAGCCCCAGCATTTT,CASRVIYLGQGGSNQPQHF
-,TRBV29-1,-,TRBJ2-3,TGCAGCGTTGCTCGCGGGGCGGCAGATACGCAGTATTTT,CSVARGAADTQYF
-,TRBV14,once,TRBJ1-5,TGTGCCAGCAGCGGGAGTCCGGGGCAGCCCCAGCATTTT,CASSGSPGQPQHF
TRBD1,TRBV20-1,-,TRBJ2-3,TGCAGTGCTAGAAGGACAGGGGCAGATACGCAGTATTTT,CSARRTGADTQYF
-,TRBV11-3,-,TRBJ2-1,TGTGCCAGCAGCCCCCCCGGCGGGGTAGTTGGTGAGCAGTTCTTC,CASSPPGGVVGEQFF
TRBD2,TRBV19,-,TRBJ2-7,TGTGCCAGTAGCCCACTAGCGGGGCTGAGGGAGCAGTACTTC,CASSPLAGLREQYF
-,TRBV29-1,-,TRBJ2-5,TGCAGCGTCGCCCCCTACAGGAACCAAGAGACCCAGTACTTC,CSVAPYRNQETQYF
-,TRBV6-5,few,TRBJ1-2,TGTGCCAGCAGTCCCACAGGGAACTATGGCTACACCTTC,CASSPTGNYGYTF
-,TRBV9,-,TRBJ2-3,TGTGCCAGCAGCGGCCGGGGGAGCACAGATACGCAGTATTTT,CASSGRGSTDTQYF
-,TRBV9,-,TRBJ2-6,TGTGCCAGCAGCCTCAGACAGGGAGGGGCCGGGGCCAACGTCCTGACTTTC,CASSLRQGGAGANVLTF
-,TRBV5-4,-,TRBJ2-1,TGTGCCAGCAGCCACGGGACATCGTCCTACAATGAGCAGTTCTTC,CASSHGTSSYNEQFF
-,TRBV4-2,-,TRBJ2-7,TGTGCCAGCAGCCAAGTGGAGCAGTACTTC,CASSQVEQYF
-,TRBV20-1,-,TRBJ1-1,TGCAGTGCTAGAGATGGGGGGAACACTGAAGCTTTCTTT,CSARDGGNTEAFF
TRBD2,TRBV4-3,-,TRBJ2-1,TGCGCCAGCAGCCAAGAGGGTCGGCTAGCGGGGGGCAATGAGCAGTTCTTC,CASSQEGRLAGGNEQFF
-,TRBV3-1,-,TRBJ2-1,TGTGCCAGCAGCCCATCCACATACAATGAGCAGTTCTTC,CASSPSTYNEQFF
-,TRBV3-1,-,TRBJ2-1,TGTGCCAGCAGCCAACAAGGGGCGGTTGAGCAGTTCTTC,CASSQQGAVEQFF
TRBD1,TRBV6-6,few,TRBJ2-2,TGTGCCAGCAGCGACAGGGGCACCGGGGAGCTGTTTTTT,CASSDRGTGELFF
TRBD2,TRBV13,-,TRBJ2-1,TGTGCCAGCAGCTGGACTAGCGGGGACAATGAGCAGTTCTTC,CASSWTSGDNEQFF
-,TRBV20-1,-,TRBJ1-1,TGCAGTGCTCCGGATCGAGGAAGCTCAAACACTGAAGCTTTCTTT,CSAPDRGSSNTEAFF
TRBD1,TRBV7-9,-,TRBJ2-5,TGTGCCAGCAGCTTAGAGACAGGGCAGGCCCAGTACTTC,CASSLETGQAQYF
-,TRBV7-9,-,TRBJ2-2,TGTGCCAGCAGCTTCAGACAGACCAACACCGGGGAGCTGTTTTTT,CASSFRQTNTGELFF
-,TRBV3-1,-,TRBJ2-3,TGTGCCAGCAGCCGACTTGGCACAGATACGCAGTATTTT,CASSRLGTDTQYF
-,TRBV20-1,-,TRBJ1-2,TGCAGTGCCCTGGGTAGGGACTATGGCTACACCTTC,CSALGRDYGYTF
TRBD2,TRBV2,-,TRBJ2-1,TGTGCCAGCAGTACTAGCGGGGCCTACAATGAGCAGTTCTTC,CASSTSGAYNEQFF
TRBD2,TRBV12-3/TRBV12-4,-,TRBJ2-5,TGTGCCAGCAGTTTCCAGCGGGGAGCCTCCAAAGAGACCCAGTACTTC,CASSFQRGASKETQYF
-,TRBV19,-,TRBJ2-7,TGTGCCAGTAGTATTTCGGGAAACTCCTACGAGCAGTACTTC,CASSISGNSYEQYF
-,TRBV29-1,-,TRBJ1-1,TGCAGCGTTAACCAAAACACTGAAGCTTTCTTT,CSVNQNTEAFF
-,TRBV7-6,-,TRBJ2-2,TGTGCCAGCAGCTTAATCCTAGGGACCGGGGAGCTGTTTTTT,CASSLILGTGELFF
-,TRBV29-1,-,TRBJ1-5,TGCAGCGTTGAAGACGGCGGCCCGCCCCAGCATTTT,CSVEDGGPPQHF
-,TRBV5-1,-,TRBJ2-6,TGCGCCAGCAGCCCTGGGCTGGCTGGGGCCAACGTCCTGACTTTC,CASSPGLAGANVLTF
-,TRBV14,-,TRBJ2-1,TGTGCCAGCAGCCAAGGGCGACAGTTCAGCTCCTACAATGAGCAGTTCTTC,CASSQGRQFSSYNEQFF
-,TRBV5-4,-,TRBJ1-1,TGTGCCAGCAGCTTGGATACGGGGACTGAAGCTTTCTTT,CASSLDTGTEAFF
-,TRBV24-1,-,TRBJ2-1,TGTGCCACCAGTGATCCCCCGGACAATGAGCAGTTCTTC,CATSDPPDNEQFF
-,TRBV20-1,-,TRBJ2-7,TGCAGTGCGGGTAGCTTCGAGCAGTACTTC,CSAGSFEQYF
-,TRBV27,-,TRBJ1-2,TGTGCCAGCAGTCCCAGGGGAGTTGGCTATGGCTACACCTTC,CASSPRGVGYGYTF
-,TRBV4-2,-,TRBJ1-5,TGTGCCAGCAGCCAAGAGACCACAGGGCCTAATCAGCCCCAGCATTTT,CASSQETTGPNQPQHF
-,TRBV9,few,TRBJ2-6,TGTGCCAGCAGTAGACTAGGGGCTGGGGCCAACGTCCTGACTTTC,CASSRLGAGANVLTF
-,TRBV5-4,once,TRBJ1-6,TGTGCCAGCAGCCCGACCCGGGGGATCGCTAATTCACCCCTCCACTTT,CASSPTRGIANSPLHF
-,TRBV7-2,-,TRBJ1-5,TGTGCCAGCAGCTTAGCGGCGGCGGGGCAGCCCCAGCATTTT,CASSLAAAGQPQHF
TRBD2,TRBV6-5,-,TRBJ2-7,TGTGCCAGCAGCAGGACTAGCGGGGGCTACGAGCAGTACTTC,CASSRTSGGYEQYF
-,TRBV15,-,TRBJ1-3,TGTGCCACCAGCAGAGGGCAGGGGCAGGAAAACACCATATATTTT,CATSRGQGQENTIYF